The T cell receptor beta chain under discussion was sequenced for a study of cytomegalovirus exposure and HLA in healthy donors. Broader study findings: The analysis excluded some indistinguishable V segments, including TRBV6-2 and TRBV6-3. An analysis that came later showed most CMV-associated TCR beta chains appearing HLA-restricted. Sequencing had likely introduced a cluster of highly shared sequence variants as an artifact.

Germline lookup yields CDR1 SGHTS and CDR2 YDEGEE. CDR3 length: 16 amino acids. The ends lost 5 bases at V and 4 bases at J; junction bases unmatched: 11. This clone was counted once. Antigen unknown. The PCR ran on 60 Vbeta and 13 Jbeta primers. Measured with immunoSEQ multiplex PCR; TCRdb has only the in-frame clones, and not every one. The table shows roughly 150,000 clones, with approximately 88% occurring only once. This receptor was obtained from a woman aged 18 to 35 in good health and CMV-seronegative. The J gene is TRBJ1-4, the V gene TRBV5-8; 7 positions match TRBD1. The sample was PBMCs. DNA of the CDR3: TGTGCCAGCAGTGGGGGACAGACCCGCATTAATGAAAAACTGTTTTTT. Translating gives CASSGGQTRINEKLFF.